The next 32 T cell receptor beta chains were all read from a single sample in a study of blood T cell repertoires in COVID-19. Sequencing was performed with immunoSEQ multiplex PCR; in TCRdb, only in-frame clones are kept and a portion is missing. The sample shows 120,000 or so clones, around 89% of them seen only once. The sequenced sample consisted of peripheral blood. Source of these receptors: a man between 45 and 60 years old with acute or convalescent COVID-19.

This chain joins TRBV15 and TRBJ2-1, with D possibly TRBD1 on 5 matching bases. V was trimmed by 6 bases and J by 1 base, leaving 16 bases between them. Germline V gives CDR1 LNHNV, CDR2 YYDKDF (reference sequence). The CDR3 extends over 16 amino acids. The CDR3 loop reads CATSYQGRGSYNEQFF. The CDR3 DNA reads TGTGCCACCAGTTACCAGGGTAGGGGTTCCTACAATGAGCAGTTCTTC.

The chain combines TRBV6-1 with TRBJ1-3; D remains unclear. V was pared by 2 bases and J by 3 bases, with 14 bases between. Germline V CDR1 and CDR2: MNHNS, SASEGT. There are 16 residues in the CDR3. This CDR3 reads CASSESGSRLGNTIYF. The CDR3 nucleotides are TGTGCCAGCAGTGAATCGGGGTCACGACTTGGAAACACCATATATTTT.

The rearrangement links TRBV4-1 to TRBJ1-6; TRBD1 matches at 7 bases. V lost 1 base, J lost 3 bases, and 6 bases stayed unmatched. Germline V gene sequence: CDR1 MGHRA, CDR2 YSYEKL. The length of the CDR3 is 17 residues. DNA for the CDR3: TGCGCCAGCAGCCAAGCCCCCACAGGGGACTATAATTCACCCCTCCACTTT. Protein product: CASSQAPTGDYNSPLHF.

The J gene is TRBJ2-7, the V gene TRBV27; 9 nucleotides line up with TRBD2. CDR1 and CDR2 from the germline V gene are MNHEY and SMNVEV (reference sequence). This CDR3 contains 15 residues. The J segment lost 0 bases and the V segment lost 5 bases, leaving 5 bases of the junction unmatched. The CDR3 loop is CASSAIAGDSYEQYF. The CDR3, as DNA: TGTGCCAGCAGTGCCATAGCGGGAGACTCCTACGAGCAGTACTTC.

This clone was detected once. V is TRBV11-3 and J is TRBJ2-7, with 9 bases fitting TRBD1. This CDR3 comprises 15 residues. CDR1 and CDR2 (germline): SGHNT, YENEEA. The ends lost 0 bases at V and 6 bases at J; junction bases unmatched: 6. CDR3 in DNA: TGTGCCAGCAGCTTAGACAGCGACAGGGGGGGCGAGCAGTACTTC. Translated: CASSLDSDRGGEQYF.

V is TRBV4-3 and J is TRBJ2-3, with TRBD2 matching 8 bases. From germline, CDR1 is LGHNA and CDR2 YSLEER. Trimming cost V 2 bases and J 1 base; bases outside gene matches: 2. The CDR3 is made up of 15 amino acids. Here the CDR3 DNA reads TGCGCCAGCAGCCAAAGCGGGAGTGGCACAGATACGCAGTATTTT. Protein sequence: CASSQSGSGTDTQYF.

This chain connects TRBV10-3 to TRBJ1-2; D unclear. Trimming cost V 8 bases and J 1 base, with 14 bases left between them. Germline V gene lookup returns CDR1 ENHRY and CDR2 SYGVKD. The CDR3 runs 14 residues. CDR3 sequence: CAIPRAGDNYGYTF. The CDR3 DNA is TGTGCCATCCCGCGTGCGGGCGATAACTATGGCTACACCTTC.

The chain joins TRBV28 to TRBJ1-2, with 7 bases aligning to TRBD1. The V segment lost 5 bases and the J segment 8 bases; nucleotides outside the gene matches: 14. The CDR3 has 15 amino acids. Germline CDR1 is MDHEN and CDR2 is SYDVKM. The CDR3, as DNA: TGTGCCAGCAGTGCATCTACAGGGGCGATACAGGGCTACACCTTC. Translating it yields CASSASTGAIQGYTF.

This clone was picked up one time. The V call is TRBV5-1, the J call TRBJ2-1, with 8 bases lining up with TRBD1. The CDR3 length is 17 residues. Germline loops: CDR1 SGHRS, CDR2 YFSETQ. J was trimmed by 3 bases and V by 0 bases; bases with no gene match: 8. The DNA of the CDR3 is TGCGCCAGCAGCTTGGTGCTTGGACAGGGCTTCTACAATGAGCAGTTCTTC. Amino acids: CASSLVLGQGFYNEQFF.

This clone has a single count. V and J are TRBV5-6 and TRBJ1-1, with no clear D. V was cut by 0 bases and J by 1 base, with 4 bases left in between. The germline gives CDR1 SGHDT, CDR2 YYEEEE. The CDR3 length is 13 residues. In DNA, the CDR3 is TGTGCCAGCAGCTTGGTGCGGAACACTGAAGCTTTCTTT. Translation: CASSLVRNTEAFF.

The V gene is TRBV15, the J gene TRBJ1-3; 7 bases line up with TRBD1. Looked up from germline, CDR1 is LNHNV and CDR2 is YYDKDF (reference sequence). The CDR3 has 16 residues. With V trimmed by 5 bases and J by 4 bases, 11 bases remained unmatched. As DNA, the CDR3 is TGTGCCACCAGCCCCATCGCAGGGGGTTACGGAAACACCATATATTTT. Protein product: CATSPIAGGYGNTIYF.

This chain links TRBV10-3 with TRBJ2-3, with 13 nucleotides matching TRBD2. CDR3 length: 15 amino acids. In germline, CDR1 is ENHRY, CDR2 SYGVKD. V shed 4 bases and J 4 bases; nucleotides not matched to a gene: 2. The CDR3 DNA reads TGTGCCATCAGTGGGACTAGCGGGAGTGCAGATACGCAGTATTTT. It translates to CAISGTSGSADTQYF.

In nucleotides, the CDR3 is TGTGCCAGCAGTTACTCGATCCCAGGGTTCTACGAGCAGTACTTC. Translated: CASSYSIPGFYEQYF. V gene TRBV6-5 combines with J gene TRBJ2-7; D may be TRBD1 (5 bases). CDR3 length: 15 residues. CDR1 is MNHEY and CDR2 is SVGAGI in the germline V gene. Deletions cut 0 bases from V and 3 bases from J, with 12 bases between.

The chain joins TRBV7-6 to TRBJ2-2; D is uncertain. Trimming took 1 base from V and 3 from J, leaving 9 bases between them. This CDR3 comprises 15 residues. CDR1 is SGHVS and CDR2 is FNYEAQ in the germline V gene. CDR3 sequence (DNA): TGTGCCAGCAGCTTAGTGGGCTCATACACCGGGGAGCTGTTTTTT. Residues: CASSLVGSYTGELFF.

In its sample, this clone was seen a few times. The V and J genes are TRBV6-4 and TRBJ1-2; 7 bases are a match to TRBD1. Germline CDR1 reads MRHNA; CDR2 reads SNTAGT. The ends lost 7 bases at V and 1 base at J; junction bases unmatched: 15. This CDR3 comprises 17 residues. CDR3 loop: CASINPKRGGSNYGYTF. For the CDR3, the DNA is TGTGCCAGCATCAACCCTAAGCGAGGGGGCAGTAACTATGGCTACACCTTC.

The chain couples TRBV6-2 or TRBV6-3 to TRBJ2-1; 8 bases agree with TRBD1. The CDR3 totals 18 residues. Germline lookup yields CDR1 MNHEY and CDR2 SVGEGT. J gave up 3 bases and V 4 bases, and 14 bases lay outside the gene matches. The CDR3 loop is CASSSIPGQGSFYNEQFF. The CDR3 DNA sequence: TGTGCCAGCAGTTCAATTCCCGGACAGGGAAGCTTCTACAATGAGCAGTTCTTC.

The chain joins TRBV27 to TRBJ2-5; 12 positions match TRBD1. Per the germline V gene, CDR1 is MNHEY and CDR2 is SMNVEV (reference sequence). The CDR3 is 17 amino acids. The V gene end was trimmed by 7 bases and the J gene end by 5 bases; junction bases not matched to a gene: 14. The CDR3 reads CASTPQPGQGAWETQYF. The CDR3 DNA reads as TGTGCCAGCACCCCCCAACCGGGACAGGGGGCGTGGGAGACCCAGTACTTC.

The rearrangement uses TRBV6-1 and TRBJ2-3; 7 positions agree with TRBD1. The CDR3 is 15 amino acids. Germline V lookup: CDR1 MNHNS, CDR2 SASEGT. J was trimmed by 4 bases and V by 2 bases; bases with no gene match: 6. The CDR3 here is CASSESVQGADTQYF. The CDR3 coding sequence is TGTGCCAGCAGTGAATCAGTTCAGGGGGCAGATACGCAGTATTTT.

The chain's CDR3 is CASSPEWGVGPQHF. The CDR3 nucleotides are TGTGCCAGCAGTCCCGAGTGGGGCGTGGGGCCCCAGCATTTT. V gene TRBV28 combines with J gene TRBJ1-5; possibly TRBD1 for D (5 bases). The V gene's germline CDR1 is MDHEN and CDR2 SYDVKM. V was cut by 5 bases and J by 9 bases, with 17 bases left in between. This CDR3 region has 14 residues.

The J gene is TRBJ2-7, the V gene TRBV7-9, with 12 bases lining up with TRBD1. V dropped 6 bases and J dropped 7; count of bases not matched to a gene: 13. The V gene's germline CDR1 is SEHNR and CDR2 FQNEAQ (reference sequence). CDR3 length: 16 amino acids. This chain's CDR3 is CASSKGRDRGPWEQYF. The CDR3 nucleotides are TGTGCCAGCAGTAAGGGAAGGGACAGGGGGCCATGGGAGCAGTACTTC.

The chain is built from TRBV6-6 and TRBJ2-7; 7 nucleotides align to TRBD1. Germline loops: CDR1 MNHNY, CDR2 SVGAGI (reference sequence). The length of the CDR3 is 11 residues. As DNA, the CDR3 is TGTGCTTCCGGGACAGTCTACGAGCAGTACTTC. Translated: CASGTVYEQYF.

The chain recombines TRBV25-1 with TRBJ1-3; 8 nucleotides agree with TRBD1. CDR1 MGHDK and CDR2 SYGVNS come from the germline V gene. This CDR3 region has 14 residues. Trimming at V came to 7 bases and at J to 4 bases, leaving 6 bases not matched to a gene. Written as DNA, the CDR3 is TGTGCCAGCAACTCAGGACAGGGCGGAAACACCATATATTTT. Amino acid sequence: CASNSGQGGNTIYF.

This chain joins TRBV6-2 or TRBV6-3 and TRBJ1-1, with 8 positions matching TRBD1. The ends lost 8 bases at V and 2 bases at J; junction bases unmatched: 7. The CDR3 runs 14 residues. The germline V gene has CDR1 MNHEY and CDR2 SVGEGT. CDR3 amino acids: CASGWTGPNTEAFF. CDR3 sequence (DNA): TGTGCCAGCGGTTGGACAGGGCCCAACACTGAAGCTTTCTTT.

V is TRBV7-6 and J is TRBJ2-3; 10 bases agree with TRBD1. There are 18 residues in the CDR3. V was pared by 2 bases and J by 4 bases, with 12 bases of the junction left unmatched. CDR1 and CDR2 (germline): SGHVS, FNYEAQ. For the CDR3, the DNA is TGTGCCAGCAGCTTATCTTCCCTCGGGACAGGGGTCGCAGATACGCAGTATTTT. It translates to CASSLSSLGTGVADTQYF.

This clone has only one observation. The chain recombines TRBV7-8 with TRBJ1-1, with D unresolved. The CDR3 is 14 residues long. V dropped 1 base and J dropped 7 bases, with 13 bases sitting between them. Per the germline V gene, CDR1 is SGHVS and CDR2 is FQNEAQ. The CDR3 reads CASSLVAMGSEAFF. The CDR3 nucleotides are TGTGCCAGCAGCTTAGTCGCGATGGGCAGTGAAGCTTTCTTT.

The chain has TRBV5-6 and TRBJ2-7; TRBD2 matches at 10 bases. CDR1 and CDR2 from the germline V gene are SGHDT and YYEEEE. The junction had 7 bases not matched to a gene; V was cut back by 5 bases and J by 2 bases. This CDR3 has 15 residues. CDR3 in amino acids: CASSRGLAVTYEQYF. For the CDR3, the DNA is TGTGCCAGCAGTCGAGGACTAGCGGTAACCTACGAGCAGTACTTC.

The chain employs TRBV27 and TRBJ2-2; perhaps TRBD2 as D (5 bases). Germline V gene lookup returns CDR1 MNHEY and CDR2 SMNVEV (reference sequence). This CDR3 contains 14 residues. V gave up 5 bases and J gave up 5 bases, with 12 bases separating them. CDR3 bases: TGTGCCAGCAGTGCGGGCAGGATTACCGGGGAGCTGTTTTTT. The encoded protein is CASSAGRITGELFF.

V usage is TRBV30 and J usage is TRBJ2-5, with D maybe TRBD1 (6 bases). The CDR3 spans 12 residues. V was clipped by 8 bases and J by 2 bases, with 12 bases between them. The germline V gene has CDR1 GTSNPN and CDR2 SVGIG (reference sequence). Here the CDR3 reads CAQGNRQETQYF. For the CDR3, the DNA is TGTGCCCAGGGGAACCGTCAAGAGACCCAGTACTTC.

The chain carries TRBV6-5 and TRBJ2-3; D unresolved. Germline CDR1 is MNHEY and CDR2 is SVGAGI. This CDR3 has 11 amino acids. V shed 7 bases and J shed 0 bases, with 2 bases lying between them. CDR3 region: CASTSTDTQYF. Written as DNA, the CDR3 is TGTGCCAGCACTAGCACAGATACGCAGTATTTT.

This chain connects TRBV21-1 to TRBJ2-7; the D call of TRBD2 is as the table states it, not checked on the DNA. TRBV21-1 is flagged as a pseudogene. This CDR3 comprises 13 residues. In DNA form, the CDR3 reads TGTGCCAGCCGGAAGCGATACATCTACGAGCAGTACTTC. Encoded protein: CASRKRYIYEQYF.

The V and J genes are TRBV7-2 and TRBJ2-1; the match to TRBD2 covers 12 bases. Germline loops: CDR1 SGHTA, CDR2 FQGNSA. The ends lost 3 bases at V and 2 bases at J; junction bases unmatched: 2. The CDR3 has 16 amino acids. CDR3: CASSFRTSGTYNEQFF. CDR3 in DNA: TGTGCCAGCAGCTTCCGGACTAGCGGGACCTACAATGAGCAGTTCTTC.

CDR3 amino acids: CASSLSAGSYEQYF. CDR3 DNA: TGCGCCAGCAGTTTATCCGCCGGCTCCTACGAGCAGTACTTC. V and J are TRBV10-2 and TRBJ2-7; D ambiguous. This CDR3 spans 14 amino acids. Germline CDR1 and CDR2: WSHSY and SAAADI. The ends were cut back, 5 bases at V and 0 bases at J, with 11 bases in the middle.